This TCR beta chain appears in the sequencing data of a study of blood T cell repertoires in COVID-19. Study background: Acute-phase and convalescent COVID-19 samples originated in the United States, Italy and Spain.

Recruited during active infection, patients (from Seattle) were subsequently followed longitudinally. The repertoire was sequenced with immunoSEQ multiplex PCR; TCRdb's copy has only in-frame clones and lacks some. The table records around 400,000 clones, 70% to 90% of them present only once. Trimming took 6 bases from V and 6 from J, leaving 13 bases between them. Germline CDR1 reads MNHEY; CDR2 reads SMNVEV (reference sequence). The CDR3 totals 13 residues. This clonotype was sampled from a woman aged 55-70 years with COVID-19, enrolled during active disease. J is TRBJ2-3 and V is TRBV27; the D gene is possibly TRBD1 (6 bases). The sequenced material came from peripheral blood. The CDR3 loop is CASRPYRADTQYF. The CDR3 DNA reads TGTGCCAGCAGACCCTACAGGGCCGATACGCAGTATTTT.